Below are 27 T cell receptor beta chains sequenced from a single sample in a study of cytomegalovirus exposure and HLA in healthy donors. It was with 60 Vbeta and 13 Jbeta primers that the PCR ran. TCRdb's copy holds only in-frame clones and misses some; the assay was immunoSEQ multiplex PCR. The sample has about 150,000 clones; less than 85% are singletons. Input material: PBMCs. All receptors derive from a woman between 45 and 60 years old in good health and CMV-seropositive.

V is TRBV11-2 and J is TRBJ1-3; D perhaps matches TRBD1 (6 bases). The V end lost 4 bases, the J end lost 6 bases, and 13 bases lay between the germline ends. This CDR3 is built from 14 residues. CDR1 SGHAT and CDR2 FQNNGV come from the germline V gene. The CDR3 DNA reads TGTGCCAGCAGCTCTCACAGGGCTGCAAACACCATATATTTT. Translating it yields CASSSHRAANTIYF. The whole variable domain, remainder taken from reference TRBV11-2 and TRBJ1-3, is EAGVAQSPRYKIIEKRQSVAFWCNPISGHATLYWYQQILGQGPKLLIQFQNNGVVDDSQLPKDRFSAERLKGVDSTLKIQPAKLEDSAVYLCASSSHRAANTIYFGEGSWLTVV.

V gene TRBV7-6 combines with J gene TRBJ2-1, with TRBD1 matching over 9 bases. The CDR3 has 16 residues. From germline, CDR1 is SGHVS and CDR2 FNYEAQ. J gave up 5 bases and V 2 bases, and 7 bases lay outside the gene matches. This chain's CDR3 is CASSLSSGQGHNEQFF. The CDR3 DNA reads TGTGCCAGCAGCTTATCCTCGGGACAGGGACACAATGAGCAGTTCTTC.

The chain combines TRBV6-6 with TRBJ1-1, with a tentative D call TRBD1 (6 bases). Looked up from germline, CDR1 is MNHNY and CDR2 is SVGAGI (reference sequence). The ends were cut back, 5 bases at V and 7 bases at J, with 14 bases in the middle. The CDR3 extends over 13 amino acids. CDR3 sequence reads: CASSQDRRNEAFF. CDR3 nucleotide sequence: TGTGCCAGCAGTCAAGACAGGCGCAATGAAGCTTTCTTT.

The chain employs TRBV11-3 and TRBJ1-1; 9 bases fit TRBD1. The V segment lost 5 bases and the J segment 5 bases; nucleotides outside the gene matches: 3. There are 13 residues in the CDR3. Germline CDR1 and CDR2: SGHNT and YENEEA. CDR3 sequence: CASSTDRGTEAFF. In DNA form, the CDR3 reads TGTGCCAGCAGCACGGACAGGGGAACTGAAGCTTTCTTT.

This chain joins TRBV6-5 and TRBJ2-7; 7 positions agree with TRBD1. The length of the CDR3 is 12 residues. V dropped 7 bases and J dropped 2; count of bases not matched to a gene: 2. Germline CDR1 reads MNHEY; CDR2 reads SVGAGI. CDR3 sequence (DNA): TGTGCCAGCACGGGACAGACCTACGAGCAGTACTTC. The encoded protein is CASTGQTYEQYF.

The V and J genes are TRBV30 and TRBJ2-4, with 8 nucleotides matching TRBD1. Germline CDR1 is GTSNPN and CDR2 is SVGIG (reference sequence). The CDR3 is 13 amino acids. With V trimmed by 6 bases and J by 2 bases, 3 bases remained unmatched. CDR3 sequence (DNA): TGTGCCTGTAGGACAGGGACCAAAAACATTCAGTACTTC. This codes for CACRTGTKNIQYF.

This clone was picked up a small number of times. The chain is built from TRBV5-6 and TRBJ1-2, with D tentatively TRBD1 (6 bases). The V gene's germline CDR1 is SGHDT and CDR2 YYEEEE. Trimming removed 0 bases from V and 8 bases from J, with 23 bases in between. This CDR3 is built from 17 residues. CDR3 in amino acids: CASSLEEYRIERGGYTF. CDR3 DNA sequence: TGTGCCAGCAGCTTGGAAGAGTATCGGATTGAGAGGGGGGGCTACACCTTC. Drawing the rest from reference TRBV5-6 and TRBJ1-2, the complete variable domain is DAGVTQSPTHLIKTRGQQVTLRCSPKSGHDTVSWYQQALGQGPQFIFQYYEEEERQRGNFPDRFSGHQFPNYSSELNVNALLLGDSALYLCASSLEEYRIERGGYTFGSGTRLTVV.

The CDR3 DNA reads as TGCGCCAGCAGTGATGGGCTGGAAGCCCAGCATTTT. Its translation is CASSDGLEAQHF. V and J are TRBV10-2 and TRBJ1-5, with no clear D. The CDR3 runs to 12 residues. Germline loops: CDR1 WSHSY, CDR2 SAAADI. V dropped 3 bases and J dropped 11 bases, with 11 bases sitting between them.

The genes are TRBV11-2 and TRBJ2-3; possible D gene TRBD2, 6 bases. The CDR3 has 16 residues. Trimming pared 0 bases from V and 2 bases from J, leaving 12 bases between. CDR1 is SGHAT, CDR2 FQNNGV, per germline. The CDR3 spells CASSLELAFLTDTQYF. The CDR3 DNA reads TGTGCCAGCAGCTTAGAACTAGCTTTTCTCACAGATACGCAGTATTTT.

This clone showed up just a few times. As DNA, the CDR3 is TGTGCCAGCAGTTACTCGGGACAGGGAATAGAGCAGTACTTC. This gives the protein CASSYSGQGIEQYF. V usage is TRBV6-5 and J usage is TRBJ2-7; 9 bases map to TRBD1. Germline lookup yields CDR1 MNHEY and CDR2 SVGAGI. This CDR3 is 14 amino acids long. The trim removed 0 bases at V and 7 bases at J, leaving 4 bases unmatched.

The chain is built from TRBV5-4 and TRBJ2-1; 12 bases fit TRBD2. CDR1 is SGHNT and CDR2 is YYREEE in the germline V gene (reference sequence). The CDR3 totals 16 residues. Unmatched junction bases numbered 6, after V lost 0 bases and J lost 8 bases. This chain's CDR3 is CASSLDPSGGGDEQFF. The CDR3 nucleotides read TGTGCCAGCAGCTTGGATCCTAGCGGGGGGGGCGATGAGCAGTTCTTC.

V gene TRBV11-2 combines with J gene TRBJ2-1; 9 positions agree with TRBD2. This CDR3 contains 14 residues. Germline CDR1 reads SGHAT; CDR2 reads FQNNGV. V lost 9 bases to trimming and J lost 8 bases; unmatched junction nucleotides: 11. CDR3 DNA sequence: TGTGCCAGTACTAAGGGGAGCGGGAGGCATGAGCAGTTCTTC. Protein: CASTKGSGRHEQFF.

The CDR3: CASGLAGGLNTGELFF. CDR3 bases: TGTGCCAGCGGACTAGCGGGGGGGTTAAACACCGGGGAGCTGTTTTTT. This chain uses TRBV10-3 with TRBJ2-2, with 15 bases aligning to TRBD2. V lost 10 bases, J lost 2 bases, and 5 bases stayed unmatched. The length of the CDR3 is 16 residues. Germline V lookup: CDR1 ENHRY, CDR2 SYGVKD.

The V gene is TRBV11-2, the J gene TRBJ2-3; 11 bases fit TRBD2. Germline CDR1 SGHAT, CDR2 FQNNGV. The ends lost 2 bases at V and 4 bases at J; junction bases unmatched: 5. This CDR3 has 16 amino acids. CDR3 in DNA: TGTGCCAGCAGCTTAATTCGGGGACTAGCGGCAGATACGCAGTATTTT. It is translated as CASSLIRGLAADTQYF.

The V gene is TRBV7-2, the J gene TRBJ1-1, with D possibly TRBD1 on 5 matching bases. This CDR3 region has 13 residues. Per germline, CDR1 SGHTA and CDR2 FQGNSA. Trimming removed 4 bases at V and 1 base at J, with 7 bases between. Here the CDR3 reads CASSYQGNTEAFF. The CDR3 coding sequence is TGTGCCAGCAGCTATCAGGGGAACACTGAAGCTTTCTTT.

V is TRBV7-2 and J is TRBJ2-7; 8 bases map to TRBD2. The CDR3 runs 15 residues. The germline V gene encodes CDR1 SGHTA and CDR2 FQGNSA. J gave up 5 bases and V 1 base, and 7 bases lay outside the gene matches. CDR3 bases: TGTGCCAGCAGCTTAGTGGGCGGGGGGTCTAACGAGCAGTACTTC. It encodes CASSLVGGGSNEQYF.

The chain employs TRBV2 and TRBJ2-1; possibly TRBD2 for D (6 bases). Deletions cut 4 bases from V and 7 bases from J, with 14 bases between. CDR1 SNHLY and CDR2 FYNNEI come from the germline V gene. CDR3 length: 14 amino acids. CDR3 DNA: TGTGCCAGCAGTGGACTAGAATCGGCGAATGAGCAGTTCTTC. It yields the protein CASSGLESANEQFF. The variable domain in full, with the rest retrieved from reference TRBV2 and TRBJ2-1, is EPEVTQTPSHQVTQMGQEVILRCVPISNHLYFYWYRQILGQKVEFLVSFYNNEISEKSEIFDDQFSVERPDGSNFTLKIRSTKLEDSAMYFCASSGLESANEQFFGPGTRLTVL.

CDR3 region: CASSDYPRSSYEQYF. DNA of the CDR3: TGTGCCAGCAGCGATTACCCCAGGTCCTCCTACGAGCAGTACTTC. The chain has TRBV11-2 and TRBJ2-7; D is ambiguous. The CDR3 covers 15 residues. The V gene lost 5 bases and the J gene lost 0 bases, with 14 bases spanning the gap. The V gene's germline CDR1 is SGHAT and CDR2 FQNNGV.

This chain uses TRBV28 with TRBJ1-3; 9 bases line up with TRBD1. Per germline, CDR1 MDHEN and CDR2 SYDVKM. V trimming: 4 bases; J trimming: 1 base; junction bases outside the gene matches: 11. The CDR3 has 18 amino acids. The CDR3 here is CASSWWDRARGSGNTIYF. CDR3 DNA: TGTGCCAGCAGTTGGTGGGACAGGGCCCGCGGATCTGGAAACACCATATATTTT.

This clone showed up just a few times. This chain joins TRBV4-1 and TRBJ2-1; 9 bases line up with TRBD2. CDR1 MGHRA and CDR2 YSYEKL come from the germline V gene. V shed 2 bases, J shed 6 bases, and the junction held 17 bases outside the gene matches. This CDR3 comprises 19 residues. CDR3 sequence reads: CASSQSPHPLAGGGNEQFF. For the CDR3, the DNA is TGCGCCAGCAGCCAATCCCCGCACCCCCTCGCGGGGGGGGGCAATGAGCAGTTCTTC.

The gene calls are TRBV7-9 and TRBJ2-5; 12 bases line up with TRBD2. Germline assignment: CDR1 SEHNR and CDR2 FQNEAQ (reference sequence). The CDR3 has 16 amino acids. Losses at the gene ends were 5 bases for V and 0 bases for J; bases not matched to a gene: 4. The CDR3 DNA reads TGTGCCAGCAGCCGCGGACTAGCGGGGAACCAAGAGACCCAGTACTTC. Encoded protein: CASSRGLAGNQETQYF.

The CDR3 bases are TGTGCCAGCAGCCAGGGCCCGGACAGGGGCTCCTACGAGCAGTACTTC. Amino acids: CASSQGPDRGSYEQYF. The V and J genes are TRBV4-2 and TRBJ2-7; 9 bases align to TRBD1. J lost 0 bases, V lost 3 bases, and 6 bases had no gene match. Per germline, CDR1 LGHNA and CDR2 YNFKEQ. The CDR3 totals 16 residues.

This clone was observed a single time. The rearrangement uses TRBV6-1 and TRBJ1-5; unclear D gene. The CDR3 totals 15 residues. The V gene's germline CDR1 is MNHNS and CDR2 SASEGT. V was clipped by 6 bases and J by 3 bases, with 15 bases between them. The CDR3 coding sequence is TGTGCCAGCAGACGAGAGGGCTTTATCAATCAGCCCCAGCATTTT. This encodes CASRREGFINQPQHF.

This clone was counted once. This chain joins TRBV30 and TRBJ1-6, with no clear D. The CDR3 totals 15 residues. With 0 bases removed from V and 7 bases from J, the gap between germline ends came to 13 bases. Germline V gene data show CDR1 as GTSNPN and CDR2 as SVGIG (reference sequence). The CDR3: CAWSVGGSGNSPLHF. CDR3 coding DNA: TGTGCCTGGAGTGTAGGAGGGTCGGGCAATTCACCCCTCCACTTT.

Points on this clone: An end of the junction does not agree with germline; a read error may underlie this. This chain connects TRBV10-2 to TRBJ2-7, with TRBD2 as a possible D gene (6 bases). Germline V gives CDR1 WSHSY, CDR2 SAAADI. The CDR3 is 15 residues long. The CDR3: CASGDRGSGTGEQYF. The CDR3 coding sequence is TGCGCCAGCGGTGACCGGGGCTCTGGGACTGGCGAGCAGTACTTC.

This clone was detected only once. This chain joins TRBV25-1 and TRBJ1-2; D is perhaps TRBD1 (5 bases). V was pared by 10 bases and J by 7 bases, with 19 bases between. The V gene's germline CDR1 is MGHDK and CDR2 SYGVNS. There are 13 residues in the CDR3. CDR3 in amino acids: CATTGPGVGGYTF. For the CDR3, the DNA is TGTGCCACAACCGGACCGGGGGTAGGTGGCTACACCTTC.

The rearrangement uses TRBV28 and TRBJ1-2; 8 bases map to TRBD1. CDR3 size: 14 residues. With V trimmed by 2 bases and J by 8 bases, 7 bases remained unmatched. Per the germline V gene, CDR1 is MDHEN and CDR2 is SYDVKM. CDR3 DNA sequence: TGTGCCAGCAGTTTAAACAGGGGGGGAGGGGGCTACACCTTC. It specifies CASSLNRGGGGYTF.